The 6 T cell receptor beta chains given below trace back to one sample, sequenced in a study of blood T cell repertoires in COVID-19. Produced via immunoSEQ multiplex PCR; TCRdb's table is partial and in-frame only. The profile shows approximately 100,000 clones, 84% of them singletons. Sequencing used peripheral blood. The source of these receptors is a human donor in a cohort sampled during active or convalescent COVID-19.

The genes are TRBV11-3 and TRBJ1-4; 8 bases line up with TRBD1. In germline, CDR1 is SGHNT, CDR2 YENEEA. The trim removed 0 bases at V and 8 bases at J, leaving 8 bases unmatched. The CDR3 consists of 16 residues. CDR3 sequence reads: CASSLEGQDRVEKLFF. The CDR3 nucleotides read TGTGCCAGCAGCTTAGAGGGACAGGATCGTGTGGAAAAACTGTTTTTT.

The chain combines TRBV12-3 or TRBV12-4 with TRBJ1-2; D might be TRBD1 (6 bases). The CDR3 spans 13 residues. V was clipped by 7 bases and J by 8 bases, with 17 bases between them. The CDR3 spells CASTSARGSGYTF. The CDR3 nucleotides read TGTGCCAGCACCTCGGCCAGGGGAAGCGGCTACACCTTC.

This chain joins TRBV7-9 and TRBJ2-7; 9 positions match TRBD1. The length of the CDR3 is 16 residues. Trimming cost V 5 bases and J 2 bases; bases outside gene matches: 10. Germline CDR1 and CDR2: SEHNR and FQNEAQ (reference sequence). CDR3 region: CASSPDWGTGPYEQYF. CDR3 DNA: TGTGCCAGCAGCCCAGACTGGGGGACAGGGCCCTACGAGCAGTACTTC.

The chain recombines TRBV5-1 with TRBJ2-7; weak D call: TRBD1 (6 bases). This CDR3 has 16 residues. V gave up 4 bases and J gave up 8 bases, with 25 bases separating them. CDR1 is SGHRS and CDR2 is YFSETQ in the germline V gene. The CDR3 sequence: CASSLLWTDGEKKQYF. CDR3 nucleotides: TGCGCCAGCAGCCTCCTCTGGACAGACGGAGAGAAGAAGCAGTACTTC.

The CDR3 region is CASSLDRPRGGQETQYF. The CDR3 nucleotides read TGTGCCAGCAGCTTAGATCGCCCTCGGGGGGGCCAAGAGACCCAGTACTTC. V and J are TRBV11-3 and TRBJ2-5; 8 bases map to TRBD2. V shed 0 bases and J 1 base; nucleotides not matched to a gene: 7. The CDR3 runs 17 residues. CDR1 is SGHNT, CDR2 YENEEA, per germline.

This sequence joins TRBV19 and TRBJ2-2; D is undetermined. In germline, CDR1 is LNHDA, CDR2 SQIVND (reference sequence). The V gene lost 1 base and the J gene lost 0 bases, with 6 bases spanning the gap. CDR3 length: 15 residues. The CDR3 DNA sequence: TGTGCCAGTAGTATAGCTACTTCGAACACCGGGGAGCTGTTTTTT. Its protein is CASSIATSNTGELFF.